This T cell receptor beta chain is drawn from a study of blood T cell repertoires in COVID-19. The wider study: Some COVID-19 samples were acute and others convalescent; all came from the United States, Italy and Spain.

Original handling: Researchers report that nucleated cell counts were estimated from reference gene primer amplification. Data came from immunoSEQ multiplex PCR; TCRdb stores just in-frame clones and leaves some out. V, J and clone size reflect that table, while D and trimming were determined from the DNA. The data show approximately 220,000 clones, around four fifths seen once. CDR1 SGHRS and CDR2 YFSETQ come from the germline V gene. The junction had 1 base not matched to a gene; V was cut back by 3 bases and J by 5 bases. The CDR3 runs to 13 residues. This clone was observed a few times. Within the sample, other DNA sequences also encode this same CDR3.

This rearrangement joins TRBV5-1 to TRBJ2-5, with 10 bases identical to TRBD2. This TCR derives from a woman aged 45-59 years with acute or convalescent COVID-19. The material sequenced was peripheral blood. DNA of the CDR3: TGCGCCAGCAGCTCTAGCGGGAGTGAGACCCAGTACTTC. Translation gives CASSSSGSETQYF.